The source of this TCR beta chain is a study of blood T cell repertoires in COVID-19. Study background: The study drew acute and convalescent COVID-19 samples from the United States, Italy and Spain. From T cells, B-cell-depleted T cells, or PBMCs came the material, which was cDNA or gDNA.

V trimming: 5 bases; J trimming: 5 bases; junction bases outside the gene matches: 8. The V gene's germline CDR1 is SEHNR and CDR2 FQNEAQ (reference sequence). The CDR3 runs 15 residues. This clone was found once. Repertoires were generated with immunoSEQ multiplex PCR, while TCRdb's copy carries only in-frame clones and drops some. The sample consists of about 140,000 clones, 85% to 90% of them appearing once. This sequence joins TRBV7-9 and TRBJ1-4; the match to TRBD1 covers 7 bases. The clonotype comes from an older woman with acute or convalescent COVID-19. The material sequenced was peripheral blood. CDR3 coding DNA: TGTGCCAGCAGCCTACAAGGGACAGTAAATGAAAAACTGTTTTTT. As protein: CASSLQGTVNEKLFF.